What follows describes a single TCR beta chain. Its antigen is still unknown. RNA extraction was followed by reverse transcription into cDNA, which acted as the sequencing template. Generated by immunoSEQ multiplex PCR, the TCRdb table keeps only in-frame clones and is missing some. The sample has about 150,000 clones, less than 65% seen once. The sample belongs to a study of CD8+ T cells in alopecia areata. Germline V gene data show CDR1 as SGHAT and CDR2 as FQNNGV. The CDR3 spans 16 residues. V shed 5 bases, J shed 4 bases, and the junction held 8 bases outside the gene matches. Study results and caveats: Relative to mice, TCR sharing across patients was less clear, a difference possibly HLA-related.

Obtained from alopecia areata patients were lesional scalp punch biopsies along with peripheral blood. The sequence derives from a human donor with alopecia areata. Sequenced material: CD8+ T cells sorted from blood, taken at week 0. V and J are TRBV11-2 and TRBJ2-2, with TRBD1 identical over 9 bases. CDR3 coding DNA: TGTGCCAGCAGCGTGAACAGGGGGCCGAGCACCGGGGAGCTGTTTTTT. Translation: CASSVNRGPSTGELFF.